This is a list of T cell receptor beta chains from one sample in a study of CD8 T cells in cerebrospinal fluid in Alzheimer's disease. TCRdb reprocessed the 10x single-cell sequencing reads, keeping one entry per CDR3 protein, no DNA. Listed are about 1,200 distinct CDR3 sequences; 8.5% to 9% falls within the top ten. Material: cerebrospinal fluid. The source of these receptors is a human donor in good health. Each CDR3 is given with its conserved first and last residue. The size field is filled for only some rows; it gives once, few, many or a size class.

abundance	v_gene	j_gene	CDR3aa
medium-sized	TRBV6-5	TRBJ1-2	CASSYSRQGTRYGYTF
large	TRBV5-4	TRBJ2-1	CASSLFSLEQFF
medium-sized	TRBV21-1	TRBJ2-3	CASSNLTRDSRPDTQYF
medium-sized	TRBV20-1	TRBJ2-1	CSASDSIAGSYNEQFF
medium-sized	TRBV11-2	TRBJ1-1	CASSDRLSNTEAFF
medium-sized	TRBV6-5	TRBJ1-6	CASSYWGESDSPLHF
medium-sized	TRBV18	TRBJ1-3	CASSPPRVSGNTIYF
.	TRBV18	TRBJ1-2	CASSPPTDRYGYTF
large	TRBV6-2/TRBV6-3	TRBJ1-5	CASSYRINQPQHF
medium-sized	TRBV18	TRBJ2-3	CASSPLTRTPRESPDTQYF
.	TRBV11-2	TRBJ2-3	CASSFLSGGPPDTQYF
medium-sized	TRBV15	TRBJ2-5	CATSRGTSGYQETQYF
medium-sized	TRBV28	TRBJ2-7	CASTDLQSYEQYF
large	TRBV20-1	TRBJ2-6	CSARDPPGSGANVLTF
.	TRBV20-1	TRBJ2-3	CSAPRQGGTDTQYF
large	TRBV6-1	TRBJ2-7	CASSEAALDGTGSSGVWSYEQYF
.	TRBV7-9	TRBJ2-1	CASSPGSLQGASYNEQFF
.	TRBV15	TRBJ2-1	CATSSSLTSGRRDEQFF
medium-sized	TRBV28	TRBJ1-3	CASTQRGPNSGNTIYF
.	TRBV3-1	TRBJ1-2	CASSRGGQGAGYTF
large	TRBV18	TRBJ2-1	CASSPSRDGWEQFF
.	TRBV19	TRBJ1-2	CASSPQGALQGYTF
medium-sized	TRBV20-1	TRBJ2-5	CRTEPGLAGQETQYF
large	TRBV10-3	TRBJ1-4	CAISERAENEKLFF
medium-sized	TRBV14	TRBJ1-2	CASSQERGGYTF
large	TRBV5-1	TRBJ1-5	CASSLDGDHSNQPQHF
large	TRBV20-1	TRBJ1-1	CSAPGGVNTEAFF
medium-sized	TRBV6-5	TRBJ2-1	CASSPVRGQIRIF
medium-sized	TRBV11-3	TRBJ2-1	CASSADSAYNEQFF
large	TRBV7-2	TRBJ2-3	CASSFMGGFTDTQYF
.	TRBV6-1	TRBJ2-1	CASSPGLAATNEQFF
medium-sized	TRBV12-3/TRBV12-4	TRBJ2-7	CASSFGRGEQYF
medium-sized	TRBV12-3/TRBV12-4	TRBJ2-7	CASSTQGYEQYF
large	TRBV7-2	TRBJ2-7	CASSSLQGYEQYF
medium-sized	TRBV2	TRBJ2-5	CASTQGLGETQYF
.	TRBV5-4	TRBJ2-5	CASSFSGGETQYF
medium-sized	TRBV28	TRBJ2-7	CASATSGSIPTYEQYF
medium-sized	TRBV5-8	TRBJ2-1	CASSHVVNEQFF